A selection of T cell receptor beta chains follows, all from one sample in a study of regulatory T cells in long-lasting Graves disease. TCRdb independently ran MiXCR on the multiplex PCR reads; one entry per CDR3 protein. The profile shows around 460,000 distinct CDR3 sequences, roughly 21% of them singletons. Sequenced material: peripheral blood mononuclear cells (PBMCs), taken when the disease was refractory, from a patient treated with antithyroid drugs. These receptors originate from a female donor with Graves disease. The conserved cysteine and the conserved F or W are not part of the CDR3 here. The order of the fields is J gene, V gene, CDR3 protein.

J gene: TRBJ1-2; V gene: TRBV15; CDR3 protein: ATSRDPAGGNYGYT
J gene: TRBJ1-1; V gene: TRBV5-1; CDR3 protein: ASSIGSGKAEAF
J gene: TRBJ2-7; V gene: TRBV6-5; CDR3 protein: ASSYSLAGPGEQY
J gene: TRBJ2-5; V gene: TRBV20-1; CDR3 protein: SARASGGPGTQY
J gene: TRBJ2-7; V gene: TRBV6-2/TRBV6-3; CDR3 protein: ASSYPYYRNYEQY
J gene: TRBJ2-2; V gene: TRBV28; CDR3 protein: ASSLGDRATGELF
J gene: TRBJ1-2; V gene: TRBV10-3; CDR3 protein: AISELQGLPT
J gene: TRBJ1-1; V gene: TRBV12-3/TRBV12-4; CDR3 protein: ASSPPMNTEAF
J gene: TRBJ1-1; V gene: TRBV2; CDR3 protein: ASSVRGNMNTEAF
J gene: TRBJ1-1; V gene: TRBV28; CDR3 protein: ASYYGPGKAF
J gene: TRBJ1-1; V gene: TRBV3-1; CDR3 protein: ASSQYWTGGLKTEAF
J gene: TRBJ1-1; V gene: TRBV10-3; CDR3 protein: AISESTGIHTEAF
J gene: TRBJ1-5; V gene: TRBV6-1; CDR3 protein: ASSKGLQPQH
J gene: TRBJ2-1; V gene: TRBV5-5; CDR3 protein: ASSPGTHSYNEQF
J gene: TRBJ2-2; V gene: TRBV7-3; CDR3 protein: ASSSSSTGNTGELF
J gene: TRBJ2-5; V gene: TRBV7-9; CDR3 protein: AITLSGRAVRTQY
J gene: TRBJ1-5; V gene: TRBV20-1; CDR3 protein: SASRTGYQPQH
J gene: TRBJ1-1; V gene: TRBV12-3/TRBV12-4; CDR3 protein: ASLLLGTEAF
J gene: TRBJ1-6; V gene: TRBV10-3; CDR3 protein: AISGQGRSGSYNSPLH
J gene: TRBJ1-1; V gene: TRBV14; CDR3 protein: ASSPTGRPPEAF
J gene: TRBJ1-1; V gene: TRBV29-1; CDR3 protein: SVKGQTNTEAF
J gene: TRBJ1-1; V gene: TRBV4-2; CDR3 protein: ASSQDLGDTEAF
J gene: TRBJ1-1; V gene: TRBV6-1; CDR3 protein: ASSPGTGPPTEAF
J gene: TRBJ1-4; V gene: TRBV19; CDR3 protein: ASSRNRGTNEKLF
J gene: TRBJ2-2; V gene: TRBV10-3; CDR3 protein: AISASMNTGELF
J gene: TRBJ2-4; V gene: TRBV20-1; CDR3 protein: SARGQVIPKNIQY
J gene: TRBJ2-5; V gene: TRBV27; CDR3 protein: ASGDRVRETQY
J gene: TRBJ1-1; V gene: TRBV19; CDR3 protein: ASSTGTVPNTEAF
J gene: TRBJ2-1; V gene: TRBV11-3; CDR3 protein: ASSHGWGAHNEQF
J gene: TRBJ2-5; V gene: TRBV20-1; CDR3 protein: SASGGLQETQY
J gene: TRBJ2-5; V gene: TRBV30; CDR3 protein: AWKGQGAETQY
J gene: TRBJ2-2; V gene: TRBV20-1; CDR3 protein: SARNRLGTGELF